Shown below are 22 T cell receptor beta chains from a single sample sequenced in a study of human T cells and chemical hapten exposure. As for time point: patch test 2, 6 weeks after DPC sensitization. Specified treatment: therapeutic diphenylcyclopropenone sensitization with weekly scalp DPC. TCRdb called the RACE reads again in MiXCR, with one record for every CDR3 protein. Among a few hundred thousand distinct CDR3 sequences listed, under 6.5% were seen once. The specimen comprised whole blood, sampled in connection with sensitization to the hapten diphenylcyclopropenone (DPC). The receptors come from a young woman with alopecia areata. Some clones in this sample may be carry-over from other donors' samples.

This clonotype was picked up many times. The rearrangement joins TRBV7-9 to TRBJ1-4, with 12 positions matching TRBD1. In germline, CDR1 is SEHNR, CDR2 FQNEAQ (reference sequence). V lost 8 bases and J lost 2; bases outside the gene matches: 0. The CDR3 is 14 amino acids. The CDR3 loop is CASGTGGTNEKLFF. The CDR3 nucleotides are TGTGCCAGCGGGACAGGGGGCACTAATGAAAAACTGTTTTTT.

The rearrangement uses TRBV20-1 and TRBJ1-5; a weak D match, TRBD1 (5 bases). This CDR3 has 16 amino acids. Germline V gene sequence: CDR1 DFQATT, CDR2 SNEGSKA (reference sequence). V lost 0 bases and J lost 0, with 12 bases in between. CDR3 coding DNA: TGCAGTGCTAGAGATAGAGGGGTGAATAGCAATCAGCCCCAGCATTTT. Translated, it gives CSARDRGVNSNQPQHF.

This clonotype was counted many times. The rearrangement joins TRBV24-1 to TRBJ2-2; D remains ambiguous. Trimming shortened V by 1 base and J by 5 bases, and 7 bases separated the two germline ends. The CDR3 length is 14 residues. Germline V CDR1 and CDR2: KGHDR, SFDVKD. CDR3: CATSDFTGTGELFF. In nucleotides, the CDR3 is TGTGCCACCAGTGATTTTACGGGTACCGGGGAGCTGTTTTTT.

In DNA, the CDR3 is TGCGCCAGCAGCCAAGATACACAGGGAAAGACCCAGTACTTC. It encodes CASSQDTQGKTQYF. The V call is TRBV4-3, the J call TRBJ2-5, with D tentatively TRBD1 (6 bases). Per the germline V gene, CDR1 is LGHNA and CDR2 is YSLEER. CDR3 length equals 14 residues. V lost 0 bases, J lost 6 bases, and 11 bases lay in between.

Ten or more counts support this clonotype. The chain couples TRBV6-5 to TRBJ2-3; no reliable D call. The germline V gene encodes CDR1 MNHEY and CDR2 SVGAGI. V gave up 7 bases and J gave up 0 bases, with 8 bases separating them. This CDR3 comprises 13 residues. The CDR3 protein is CASKRASTDTQYF. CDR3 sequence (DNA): TGTGCCAGCAAAAGAGCGAGCACAGATACGCAGTATTTT.

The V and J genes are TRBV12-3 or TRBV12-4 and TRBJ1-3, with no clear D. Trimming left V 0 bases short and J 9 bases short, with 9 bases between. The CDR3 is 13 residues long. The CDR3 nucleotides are TGTGCCAGCAGTTTAGCAGGGATAGGCACCATATATTTT. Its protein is CASSLAGIGTIYF.

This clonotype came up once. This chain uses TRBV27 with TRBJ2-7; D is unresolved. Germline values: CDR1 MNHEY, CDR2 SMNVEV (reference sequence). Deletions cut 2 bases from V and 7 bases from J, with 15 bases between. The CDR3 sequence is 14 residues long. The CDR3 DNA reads TGTGCCAGCAGTTTAATAGGACCCGCCGGAGAGCAGTACTTC. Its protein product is CASSLIGPAGEQYF.

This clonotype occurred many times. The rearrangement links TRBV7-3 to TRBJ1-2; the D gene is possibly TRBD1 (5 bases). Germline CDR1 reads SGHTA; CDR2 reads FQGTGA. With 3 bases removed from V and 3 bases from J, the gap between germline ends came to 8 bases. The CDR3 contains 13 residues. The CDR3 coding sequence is TGTGCCAGCAGCTTCCAGGGCTACTATGGCTACACCTTC. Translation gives CASSFQGYYGYTF.

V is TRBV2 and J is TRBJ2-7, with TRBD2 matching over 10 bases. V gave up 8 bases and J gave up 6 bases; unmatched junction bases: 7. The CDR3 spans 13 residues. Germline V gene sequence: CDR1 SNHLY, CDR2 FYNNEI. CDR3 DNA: TGTGCCAGCGTCGAGCGGGGGGGCACCGAGCAGTACTTC. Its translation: CASVERGGTEQYF.

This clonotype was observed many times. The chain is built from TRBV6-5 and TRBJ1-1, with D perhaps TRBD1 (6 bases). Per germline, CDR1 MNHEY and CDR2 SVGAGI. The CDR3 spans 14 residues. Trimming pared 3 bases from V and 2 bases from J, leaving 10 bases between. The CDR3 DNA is TGTGCCAGCAGTTATTCTGGGACAAACACTGAAGCTTTCTTT. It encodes CASSYSGTNTEAFF.

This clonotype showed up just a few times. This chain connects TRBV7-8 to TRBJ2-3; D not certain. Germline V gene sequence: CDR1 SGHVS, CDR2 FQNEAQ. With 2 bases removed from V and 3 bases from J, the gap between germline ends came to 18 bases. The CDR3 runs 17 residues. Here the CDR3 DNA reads TGTGCCAGCAGCTTATCACGGGTGGCCTTTGGAACAGATACGCAGTATTTT. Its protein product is CASSLSRVAFGTDTQYF.

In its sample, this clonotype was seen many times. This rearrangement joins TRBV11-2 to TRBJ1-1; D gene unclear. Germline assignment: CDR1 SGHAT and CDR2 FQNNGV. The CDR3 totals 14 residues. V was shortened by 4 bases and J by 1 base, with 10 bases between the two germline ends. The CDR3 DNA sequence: TGTGCCAGCAGCTCGAGGACGGGGAACACTGAAGCTTTCTTT. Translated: CASSSRTGNTEAFF.

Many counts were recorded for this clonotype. CDR3 amino acids: CASLSRVQPEAFF. The CDR3 region has the DNA TGTGCCAGCCTGAGTAGGGTCCAACCCGAAGCTTTCTTT. The V call is TRBV13, the J call TRBJ1-1; D ambiguous. The V end lost 8 bases, the J end lost 8 bases, and 18 bases lay between the germline ends. The CDR3 runs to 13 residues. The germline V gene encodes CDR1 PRHDT and CDR2 FYEKMQ (reference sequence).

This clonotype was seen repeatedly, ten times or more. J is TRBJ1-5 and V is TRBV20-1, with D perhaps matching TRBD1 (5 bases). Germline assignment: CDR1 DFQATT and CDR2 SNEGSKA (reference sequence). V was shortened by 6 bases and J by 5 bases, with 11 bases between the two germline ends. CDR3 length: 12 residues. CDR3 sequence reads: CSAVTGDQPQHF. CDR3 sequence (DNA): TGCAGTGCCGTCACAGGAGATCAGCCCCAGCATTTT.

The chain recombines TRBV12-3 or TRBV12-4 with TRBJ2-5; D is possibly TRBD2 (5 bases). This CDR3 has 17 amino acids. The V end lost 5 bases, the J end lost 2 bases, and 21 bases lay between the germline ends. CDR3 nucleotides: TGTGCCAGCAGTCCCCCGGGTGGCCTAGCATCACAAGAGACCCAGTACTTC. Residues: CASSPPGGLASQETQYF.

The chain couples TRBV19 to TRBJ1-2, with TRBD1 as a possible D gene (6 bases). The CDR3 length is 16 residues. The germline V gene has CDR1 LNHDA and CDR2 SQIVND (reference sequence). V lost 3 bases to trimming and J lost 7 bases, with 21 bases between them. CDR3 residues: CASSIGIQTGLAGYTF. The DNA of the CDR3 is TGTGCCAGTAGTATCGGGATTCAGACAGGCCTCGCTGGCTACACCTTC.

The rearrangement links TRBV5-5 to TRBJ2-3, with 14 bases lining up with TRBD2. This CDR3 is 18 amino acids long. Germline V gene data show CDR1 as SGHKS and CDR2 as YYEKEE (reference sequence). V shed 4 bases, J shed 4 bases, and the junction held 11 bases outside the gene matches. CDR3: CASSTGLAGGSAADTQYF. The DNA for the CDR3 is TGTGCCAGCAGCACCGGACTAGCGGGGGGAAGTGCAGCAGATACGCAGTATTTT.

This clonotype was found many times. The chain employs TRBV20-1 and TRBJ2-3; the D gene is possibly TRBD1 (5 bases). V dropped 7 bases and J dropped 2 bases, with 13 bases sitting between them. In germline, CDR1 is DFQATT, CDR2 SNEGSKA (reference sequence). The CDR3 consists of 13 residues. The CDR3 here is CSVRQGYTDTQYF. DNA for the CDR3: TGCAGTGTTAGGCAGGGATACACAGATACGCAGTATTTT.

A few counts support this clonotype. In DNA form, the CDR3 reads TGTGCCAGCTCACCACCGATACAAACCGGGGAGCTGTTTTTT. Translating it yields CASSPPIQTGELFF. The chain is built from TRBV18 and TRBJ2-2, with D unresolved. Germline V gene data show CDR1 as KGHSH and CDR2 as LQKENI. The length of the CDR3 is 14 residues. Trimming took 0 bases from V and 5 from J, leaving 7 bases between them.

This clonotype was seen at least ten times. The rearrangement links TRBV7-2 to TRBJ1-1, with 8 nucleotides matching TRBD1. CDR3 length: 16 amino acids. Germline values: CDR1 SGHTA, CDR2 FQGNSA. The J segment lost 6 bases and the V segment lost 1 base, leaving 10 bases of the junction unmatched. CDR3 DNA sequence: TGTGCCAGCAGCTTAGTGCCAGGGGGCGTTAGGGCTGAAGCTTTCTTT. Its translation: CASSLVPGGVRAEAFF.

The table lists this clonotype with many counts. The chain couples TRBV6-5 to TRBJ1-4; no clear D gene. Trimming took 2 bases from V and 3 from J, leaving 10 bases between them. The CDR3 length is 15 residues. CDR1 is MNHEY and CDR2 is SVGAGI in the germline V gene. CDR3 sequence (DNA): TGTGCCAGCAGTTACGATGGTCGTTCTAATGAAAAACTGTTTTTT. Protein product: CASSYDGRSNEKLFF.

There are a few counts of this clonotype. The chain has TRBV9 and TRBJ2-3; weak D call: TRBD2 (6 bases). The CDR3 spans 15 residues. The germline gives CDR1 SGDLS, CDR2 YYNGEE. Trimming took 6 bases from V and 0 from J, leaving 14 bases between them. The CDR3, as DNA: TGTGCCAGCACCATATCTAGCGTAAGCACAGATACGCAGTATTTT. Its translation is CASTISSVSTDTQYF.